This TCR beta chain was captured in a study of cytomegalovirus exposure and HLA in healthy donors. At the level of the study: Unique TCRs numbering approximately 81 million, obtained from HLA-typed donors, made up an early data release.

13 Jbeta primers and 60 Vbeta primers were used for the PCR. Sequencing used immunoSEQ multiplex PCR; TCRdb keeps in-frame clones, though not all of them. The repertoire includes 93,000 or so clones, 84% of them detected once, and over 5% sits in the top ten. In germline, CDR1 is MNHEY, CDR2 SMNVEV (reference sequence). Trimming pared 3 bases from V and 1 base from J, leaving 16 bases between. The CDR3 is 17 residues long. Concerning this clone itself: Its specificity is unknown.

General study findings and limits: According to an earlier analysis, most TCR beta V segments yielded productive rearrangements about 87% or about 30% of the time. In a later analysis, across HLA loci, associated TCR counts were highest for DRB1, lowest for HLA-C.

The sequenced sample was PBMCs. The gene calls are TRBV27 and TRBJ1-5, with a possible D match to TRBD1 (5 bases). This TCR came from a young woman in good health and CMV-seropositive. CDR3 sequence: CASSFAPQGWSNQPQHF. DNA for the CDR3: TGTGCCAGCAGTTTTGCCCCCCAGGGCTGGAGCAATCAGCCCCAGCATTTT.